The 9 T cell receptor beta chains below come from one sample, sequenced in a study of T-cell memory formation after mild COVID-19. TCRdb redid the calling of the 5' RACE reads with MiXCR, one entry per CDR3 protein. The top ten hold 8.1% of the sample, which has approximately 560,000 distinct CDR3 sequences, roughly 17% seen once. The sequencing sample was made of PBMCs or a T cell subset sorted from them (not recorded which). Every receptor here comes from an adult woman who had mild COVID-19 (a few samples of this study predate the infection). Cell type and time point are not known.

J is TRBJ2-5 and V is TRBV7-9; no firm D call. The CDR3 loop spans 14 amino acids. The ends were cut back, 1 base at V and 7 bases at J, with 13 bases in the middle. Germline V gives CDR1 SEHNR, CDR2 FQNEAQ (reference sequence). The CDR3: CASSLVTTRRTQYF. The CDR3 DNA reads TGTGCCAGCAGCTTAGTAACTACCCGTAGGACCCAGTACTTC.

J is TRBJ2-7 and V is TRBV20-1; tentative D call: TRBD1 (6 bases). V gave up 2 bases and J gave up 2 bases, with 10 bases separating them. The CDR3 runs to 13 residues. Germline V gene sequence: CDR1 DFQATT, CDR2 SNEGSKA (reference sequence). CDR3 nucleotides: TGCAGTGCTAGACAGGACAGAGCCTACGAGCAGTACTTC. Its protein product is CSARQDRAYEQYF.

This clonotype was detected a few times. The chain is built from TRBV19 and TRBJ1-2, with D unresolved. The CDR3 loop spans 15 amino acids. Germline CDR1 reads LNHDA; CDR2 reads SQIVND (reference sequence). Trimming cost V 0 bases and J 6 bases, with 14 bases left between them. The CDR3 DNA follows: TGTGCCAGTAGTATAGATGGGAACCGAAAGGATGGCTACACCTTC. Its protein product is CASSIDGNRKDGYTF.

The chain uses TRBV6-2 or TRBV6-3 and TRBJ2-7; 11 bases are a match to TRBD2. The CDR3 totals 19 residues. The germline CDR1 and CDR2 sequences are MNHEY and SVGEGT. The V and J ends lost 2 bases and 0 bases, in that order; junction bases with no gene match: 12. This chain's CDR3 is CASSYLPGLAELVSYEQYF. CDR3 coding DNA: TGTGCCAGCAGTTACCTTCCGGGACTAGCGGAACTCGTCTCCTACGAGCAGTACTTC.

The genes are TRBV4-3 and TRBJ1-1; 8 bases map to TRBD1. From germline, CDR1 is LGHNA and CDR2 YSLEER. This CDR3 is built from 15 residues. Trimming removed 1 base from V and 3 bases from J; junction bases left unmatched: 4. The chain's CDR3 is CASSQGAGGHTEAFF. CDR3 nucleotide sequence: TGCGCCAGCAGCCAAGGAGCAGGGGGCCACACTGAAGCTTTCTTT.

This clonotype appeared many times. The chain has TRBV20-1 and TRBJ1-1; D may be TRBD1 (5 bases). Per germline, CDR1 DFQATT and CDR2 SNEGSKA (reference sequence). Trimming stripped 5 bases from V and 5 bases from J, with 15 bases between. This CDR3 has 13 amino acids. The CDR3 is CSAPLRGGTEAFF. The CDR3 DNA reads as TGCAGTGCTCCCTTACGGGGGGGGACTGAAGCTTTCTTT.

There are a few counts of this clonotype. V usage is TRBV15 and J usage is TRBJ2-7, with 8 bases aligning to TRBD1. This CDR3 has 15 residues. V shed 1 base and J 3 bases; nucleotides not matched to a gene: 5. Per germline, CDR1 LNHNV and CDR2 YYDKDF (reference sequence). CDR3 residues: CATSRGTGYGYEQYF. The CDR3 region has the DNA TGTGCCACCAGCAGAGGGACAGGGTACGGCTACGAGCAGTACTTC.

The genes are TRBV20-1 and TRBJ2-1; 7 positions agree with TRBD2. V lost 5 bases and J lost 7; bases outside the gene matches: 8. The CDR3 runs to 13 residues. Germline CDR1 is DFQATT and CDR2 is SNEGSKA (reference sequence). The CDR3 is CSASRTSRNEQFF. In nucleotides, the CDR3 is TGCAGTGCTTCGAGGACTAGTAGGAATGAGCAGTTCTTC.

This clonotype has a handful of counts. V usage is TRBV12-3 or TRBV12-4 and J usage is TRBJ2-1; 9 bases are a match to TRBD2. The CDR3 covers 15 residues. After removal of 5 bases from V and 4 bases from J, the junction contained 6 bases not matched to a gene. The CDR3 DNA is TGTGCCAGCAGTCCCCTCAGCGGGGGGTACAATGAGCAGTTCTTC. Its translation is CASSPLSGGYNEQFF.